These 24 T cell receptor beta chains were all obtained from the same sample, sequenced in a study of CD8 T cells in ankylosing spondylitis. TCRdb reanalysed the 5' RACE reads using MiXCR and keeps one entry per CDR3 protein. The sample lists just over 300,000 distinct CDR3 sequences; roughly 20% were seen once. The sample consisted of blood, either unsorted or a sorted T cell fraction (not recorded which). The origin of the receptors is a female donor with ankylosing spondylitis or in good health (not recorded which).

This clonotype was observed a handful of times. This chain links TRBV12-3 or TRBV12-4 with TRBJ2-1; TRBD2 aligns across 13 bases. The CDR3 has 15 residues. The ends lost 6 bases at V and 10 bases at J; junction bases unmatched: 9. CDR3 coding DNA: TGTGCCAGCAGGCTGACTAGCGGGAGGCAGGACGAGCAGTTCTTC. Its protein is CASRLTSGRQDEQFF.

This clonotype occurred many times. The chain recombines TRBV4-1 with TRBJ2-3; TRBD1 or TRBD2 may be the D gene (5 bases each). The CDR3 is 17 amino acids. The ends were cut back, 3 bases at V and 2 bases at J, with 18 bases in the middle. Germline CDR1 is MGHRA and CDR2 is YSYEKL. The CDR3 coding sequence is TGCGCCAGCAGCCAGGGTACCGGGACCGCGCTCACAGATACGCAGTATTTT. Residues: CASSQGTGTALTDTQYF.

The chain couples TRBV5-1 to TRBJ1-6; a weak D match, TRBD1 (5 bases). The V gene's germline CDR1 is SGHRS and CDR2 YFSETQ. This CDR3 has 15 amino acids. Trimming removed 2 bases from V and 6 bases from J, with 12 bases in between. CDR3 residues: CASSFGREGNSPLHF. Here the CDR3 DNA reads TGCGCCAGCAGCTTCGGCAGGGAGGGTAATTCACCCCTCCACTTT.

The chain combines TRBV20-1 with TRBJ2-7; D might be TRBD1 or TRBD2, each matching 6 bases. The CDR3 is made up of 16 amino acids. Germline values: CDR1 DFQATT, CDR2 SNEGSKA (reference sequence). Trimming pared 5 bases from V and 5 bases from J, leaving 25 bases between. The CDR3 here is CSASTPFGGTSHEQYF. The CDR3 DNA reads TGCAGTGCTTCGACCCCCTTCGGCGGGACATCCCACGAGCAGTACTTC.

This clonotype came up many times. The chain uses TRBV29-1 and TRBJ2-5, with 9 bases aligning to TRBD1. V lost 7 bases and J lost 5; bases outside the gene matches: 5. In germline, CDR1 is SQVTM, CDR2 ANQGSEA. This CDR3 is built from 12 residues. The DNA for the CDR3 is TGCAGCGCCCGACAGGGGGGGGAGACCCAGTACTTC. Translated: CSARQGGETQYF.

In its sample, this clonotype was seen many times. CDR3 residues: CASSPAVNYGYTF. The CDR3 nucleotides read TGTGCCAGCAGTCCGGCGGTTAACTATGGCTACACCTTC. The rearrangement joins TRBV6-6 to TRBJ1-2; no clear D. Trimming left V 5 bases short and J 1 base short, with 8 bases between. The CDR3 consists of 13 residues. Looked up from germline, CDR1 is MNHNY and CDR2 is SVGAGI (reference sequence).

This clonotype has more than one count but fewer than ten. The CDR3 sequence: CASSWTQLGETQYF. The CDR3 DNA follows: TGTGCCAGCAGTTGGACTCAGCTAGGAGAGACCCAGTACTTC. V and J are TRBV6-2 or TRBV6-3 and TRBJ2-5, with D possibly TRBD2 on 5 matching bases. Germline V gives CDR1 MNHEY, CDR2 SVGEGT. The V end lost 4 bases, the J end lost 4 bases, and 13 bases lay between the germline ends. This CDR3 has 14 amino acids.

The V and J genes are TRBV9 and TRBJ2-3; TRBD2 matches 9 bases. CDR3 size: 15 residues. V shed 0 bases and J 4 bases; nucleotides not matched to a gene: 3. Germline V gives CDR1 SGDLS, CDR2 YYNGEE. Here the CDR3 reads CASSVDAGGADTQYF. CDR3 sequence (DNA): TGTGCCAGCAGCGTAGATGCGGGAGGGGCAGATACGCAGTATTTT.

This clonotype was observed a handful of times. For the CDR3, the DNA is TGCAGTGTCCGGGGGCAGGGAGGTTACGAGCAGTACTTC. Amino acids: CSVRGQGGYEQYF. The chain has TRBV20-1 and TRBJ2-7; D could derive from TRBD1 or TRBD2 (6 bases each). V lost 7 bases and J 4 bases, leaving 17 bases between the germline ends. The CDR3 runs 13 residues. From germline, CDR1 is DFQATT and CDR2 SNEGSKA (reference sequence).

This chain joins TRBV5-5 and TRBJ2-1, with 9 bases that match TRBD2. After removal of 2 bases from V and 7 bases from J, the junction contained 7 bases not matched to a gene. The CDR3 is 15 residues long. Germline values: CDR1 SGHKS, CDR2 YYEKEE (reference sequence). The CDR3 region has the DNA TGTGCCAGCAGCTTAACGGCTAGCGGGACGAATGAGCAGTTCTTC. Translating it yields CASSLTASGTNEQFF.

J is TRBJ2-7 and V is TRBV5-1; possible D gene TRBD2, 6 bases. This CDR3 has 14 residues. Trimming stripped 1 base from V and 0 bases from J, with 8 bases between. The germline gives CDR1 SGHRS, CDR2 YFSETQ. The CDR3 DNA is TGCGCCAGCAGCTTGACGGGAGACTCCTACGAGCAGTACTTC. Encoded protein: CASSLTGDSYEQYF.

The J gene is TRBJ2-5, the V gene TRBV9; 9 nucleotides line up with TRBD2. V gave up 0 bases and J gave up 5 bases; unmatched junction bases: 5. CDR1 is SGDLS and CDR2 is YYNGEE in the germline V gene. The CDR3 contains 15 residues. This CDR3 reads CASSVEGSGSETQYF. The CDR3 coding sequence is TGTGCCAGCAGCGTAGAGGGTAGCGGGAGTGAGACCCAGTACTTC.

The rearrangement joins TRBV24-1 to TRBJ2-1; D is ambiguous. The germline V gene has CDR1 KGHDR and CDR2 SFDVKD. V was shortened by 4 bases and J by 7 bases, with 16 bases between the two germline ends. The CDR3 is 15 residues long. CDR3 sequence reads: CATSDPNYSWNEQFF. The CDR3 nucleotides are TGTGCCACCAGTGACCCTAATTATTCATGGAATGAGCAGTTCTTC.

The V and J genes are TRBV19 and TRBJ2-4, with 8 bases aligning to TRBD2. Germline V lookup: CDR1 LNHDA, CDR2 SQIVND (reference sequence). Unmatched junction bases numbered 4, after V lost 8 bases and J lost 1 base. This CDR3 is built from 14 residues. CDR3 in amino acids: CASGAGGAKNIQYF. Written as DNA, the CDR3 is TGTGCCAGTGGGGCGGGAGGTGCCAAAAACATTCAGTACTTC.

The CDR3 loop reads CASSYEFEQYF. CDR3 in DNA: TGTGCCAGCAGCTATGAGTTCGAGCAGTACTTC. The J gene is TRBJ2-7, the V gene TRBV12-3 or TRBV12-4; D is ambiguous. This CDR3 spans 11 amino acids. Between the trimmed V and J ends, which lost 6 bases and 6 bases, there was a span of 9 bases.

This clonotype was seen a handful of times. V gene TRBV7-2 combines with J gene TRBJ2-7; 15 bases are a match to TRBD2. Trimming at V came to 4 bases and at J to 3 bases, leaving 7 bases not matched to a gene. Germline assignment: CDR1 SGHTA and CDR2 FQGNSA. This CDR3 has 17 amino acids. The CDR3 reads CASSSGTSGRLLYEQYF. DNA for the CDR3: TGTGCCAGCAGCTCTGGGACTAGCGGGAGGCTTCTCTACGAGCAGTACTTC.

The gene calls are TRBV21-1 and TRBJ2-7. TRBV21-1 is given as a pseudogene. The CDR3 covers 13 residues. In nucleotides, the CDR3 is TGTGCCAGCAGCAAAGTTGGTGGGCACGAGCAGTACTTC. It encodes CASSKVGGHEQYF.

This clonotype was picked up many times. V gene TRBV24-1 combines with J gene TRBJ1-2; no definite D call. CDR3 length: 13 amino acids. V dropped 4 bases and J dropped 4 bases, with 9 bases sitting between them. Germline V lookup: CDR1 KGHDR, CDR2 SFDVKD. This chain's CDR3 is CATSEAGGYGYTF. For the CDR3, the DNA is TGTGCCACCAGTGAAGCAGGCGGCTATGGCTACACCTTC.

The chain links TRBV6-1 to TRBJ2-2; 8 positions match TRBD1. This CDR3 is built from 14 residues. In germline, CDR1 is MNHNS, CDR2 SASEGT. Germline trimming cut 6 bases from V and 1 base from J; bases unmatched to any gene: 1. CDR3 loop: CASRQGGNTGELFF. In DNA, the CDR3 is TGTGCCAGCAGACAGGGGGGGAACACCGGGGAGCTGTTTTTT.

Written as DNA, the CDR3 is TGTGCCAGCAGCACCCTGACAGGGTATGCAGAAAAACTGTTTTTT. Protein: CASSTLTGYAEKLFF. V is TRBV7-3 and J is TRBJ1-4; TRBD1 agrees at 7 bases. Germline assignment: CDR1 SGHTA and CDR2 FQGTGA. V shed 5 bases and J 8 bases; nucleotides not matched to a gene: 11. This CDR3 has 15 amino acids.

This clonotype has only a few counts. The V and J genes are TRBV6-2 or TRBV6-3 and TRBJ1-1; D not certain. The CDR3 consists of 13 residues. V was shortened by 0 bases and J by 4 bases, with 6 bases between the two germline ends. Germline-derived CDR1 and CDR2 are MNHEY and SVGEGT. CDR3 nucleotide sequence: TGTGCCAGCAGTTACTCGGGCCCCACTGAAGCTTTCTTT. Protein: CASSYSGPTEAFF.

In its sample, this clonotype was seen many times. The V and J genes are TRBV29-1 and TRBJ2-3; weak D call: TRBD1 (7 bases). V lost 5 bases and J 5 bases, leaving 11 bases between the germline ends. The germline V gene has CDR1 SQVTM and CDR2 ANQGSEA. The CDR3 runs 12 residues. The CDR3 DNA reads as TGCAGCGTTTATCAGGGGGGAGATACGCAGTATTTT. It specifies CSVYQGGDTQYF.

This clonotype showed up just a few times. The rearrangement joins TRBV6-5 to TRBJ2-1; D is ambiguous. Germline CDR1 reads MNHEY; CDR2 reads SVGAGI. The CDR3 contains 14 residues. V lost 0 bases to trimming and J lost 7 bases, with 10 bases between them. CDR3 sequence reads: CASSYSPGYNEQFF. Here the CDR3 DNA reads TGTGCCAGCAGTTACTCGCCGGGTTATAATGAGCAGTTCTTC.

The genes are TRBV12-3 or TRBV12-4 and TRBJ2-1, with 10 bases matching TRBD2. The CDR3 totals 16 residues. The trim removed 7 bases at V and 2 bases at J, leaving 8 bases unmatched. The chain's CDR3 is CASISRGTSAYNEQFF. The DNA of the CDR3 is TGTGCCAGCATTTCTCGCGGGACTAGCGCCTACAATGAGCAGTTCTTC.